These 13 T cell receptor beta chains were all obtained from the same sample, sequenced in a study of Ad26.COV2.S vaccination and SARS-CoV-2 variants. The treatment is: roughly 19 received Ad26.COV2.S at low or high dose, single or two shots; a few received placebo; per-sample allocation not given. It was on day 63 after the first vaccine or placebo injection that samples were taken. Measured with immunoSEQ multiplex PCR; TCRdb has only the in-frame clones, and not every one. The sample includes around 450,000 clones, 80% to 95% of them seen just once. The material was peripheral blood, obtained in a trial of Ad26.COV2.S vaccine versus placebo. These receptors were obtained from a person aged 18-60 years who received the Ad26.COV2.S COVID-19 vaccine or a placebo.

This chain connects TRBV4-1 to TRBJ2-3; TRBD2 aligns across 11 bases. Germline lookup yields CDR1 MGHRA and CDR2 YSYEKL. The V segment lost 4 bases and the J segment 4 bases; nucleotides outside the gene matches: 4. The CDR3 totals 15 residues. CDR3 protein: CASSPLAGGADTQYF. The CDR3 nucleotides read TGCGCCAGCAGCCCGTTAGCGGGAGGGGCAGATACGCAGTATTTT.

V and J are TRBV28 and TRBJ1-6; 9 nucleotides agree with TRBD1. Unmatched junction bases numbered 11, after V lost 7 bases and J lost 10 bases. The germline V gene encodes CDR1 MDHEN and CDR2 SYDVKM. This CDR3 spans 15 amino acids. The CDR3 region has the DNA TGTGCCAGCATGCCCCCACAGGGGGCCGGATCACCCCTCCACTTT. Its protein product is CASMPPQGAGSPLHF.

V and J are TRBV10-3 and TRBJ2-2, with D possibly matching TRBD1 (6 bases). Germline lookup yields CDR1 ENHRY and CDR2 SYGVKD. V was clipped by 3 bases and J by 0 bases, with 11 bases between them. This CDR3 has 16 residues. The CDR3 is CAISEKDRTNTGELFF. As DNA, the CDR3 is TGTGCCATCAGTGAAAAGGACAGAACGAACACCGGGGAGCTGTTTTTT.

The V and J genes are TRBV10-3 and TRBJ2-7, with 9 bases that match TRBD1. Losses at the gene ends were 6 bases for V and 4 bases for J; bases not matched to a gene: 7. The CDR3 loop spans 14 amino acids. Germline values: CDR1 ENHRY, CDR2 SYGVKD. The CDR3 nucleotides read TGTGCCATCAGCCCGACAGGGGGAAGGTACGAGCAGTACTTC. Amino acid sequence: CAISPTGGRYEQYF.

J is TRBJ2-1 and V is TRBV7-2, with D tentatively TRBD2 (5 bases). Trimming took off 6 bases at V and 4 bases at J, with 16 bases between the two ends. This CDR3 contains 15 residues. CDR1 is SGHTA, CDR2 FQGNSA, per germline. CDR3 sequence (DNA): TGTGCCAGCAGGCTCACTAGTTCAAGGTACAATGAGCAGTTCTTC. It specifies CASRLTSSRYNEQFF. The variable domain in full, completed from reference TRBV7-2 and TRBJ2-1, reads GAGVSQSPSNKVTEKGKDVELRCDPISGHTALYWYRQSLGQGLEFLIYFQGNSAPDKSGLPSDRFSAERTGGSVSTLTIQRTQQEDSAVYLCASRLTSSRYNEQFFGPGTRLTVL.

The DNA of the CDR3 is TGTGCCAGCTCAGGGACAGGGGGCTACGAGCAGTACTTC. Translation gives CASSGTGGYEQYF. The rearrangement links TRBV18 to TRBJ2-7, with 11 bases matching TRBD1. The V segment lost 5 bases and the J segment 3 bases; nucleotides outside the gene matches: 0. The germline CDR1 and CDR2 sequences are KGHSH and LQKENI. The CDR3 is made up of 13 amino acids.

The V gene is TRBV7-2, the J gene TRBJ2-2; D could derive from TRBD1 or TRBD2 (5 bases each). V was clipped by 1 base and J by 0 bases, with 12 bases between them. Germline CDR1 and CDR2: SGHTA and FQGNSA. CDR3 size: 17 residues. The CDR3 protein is CASSLERAGSNTGELFF. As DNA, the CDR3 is TGTGCCAGCAGCTTAGAGAGGGCAGGGTCGAACACCGGGGAGCTGTTTTTT.

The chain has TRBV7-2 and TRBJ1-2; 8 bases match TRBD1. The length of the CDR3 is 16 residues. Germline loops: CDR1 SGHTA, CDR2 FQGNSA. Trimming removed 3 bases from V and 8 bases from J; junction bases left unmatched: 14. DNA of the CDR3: TGTGCCAGCAGCTTTCCCCTCGACAGGGGCTCGGACGGCTACACCTTC. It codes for CASSFPLDRGSDGYTF.

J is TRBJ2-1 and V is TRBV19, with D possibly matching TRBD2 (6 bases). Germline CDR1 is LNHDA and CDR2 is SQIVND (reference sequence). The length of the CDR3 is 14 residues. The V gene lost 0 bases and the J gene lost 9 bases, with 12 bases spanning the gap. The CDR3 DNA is TGTGCCAGTAGTATAGACGGGACTTACGGTGAGCAGTTCTTC. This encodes CASSIDGTYGEQFF.

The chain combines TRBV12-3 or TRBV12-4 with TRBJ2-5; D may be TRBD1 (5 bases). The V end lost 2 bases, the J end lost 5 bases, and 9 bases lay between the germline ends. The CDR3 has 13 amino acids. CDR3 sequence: CASSLRGAETQYF. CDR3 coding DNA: TGTGCCAGCAGTTTAAGGGGTGCGGAGACCCAGTACTTC.

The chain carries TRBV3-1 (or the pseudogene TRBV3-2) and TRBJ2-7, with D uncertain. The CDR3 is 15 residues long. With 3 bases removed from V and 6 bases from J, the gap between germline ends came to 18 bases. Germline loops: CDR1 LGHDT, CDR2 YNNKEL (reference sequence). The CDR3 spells CASSHTNIGFGEQYF. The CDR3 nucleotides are TGTGCCAGCAGCCATACAAATATCGGATTCGGCGAGCAGTACTTC.

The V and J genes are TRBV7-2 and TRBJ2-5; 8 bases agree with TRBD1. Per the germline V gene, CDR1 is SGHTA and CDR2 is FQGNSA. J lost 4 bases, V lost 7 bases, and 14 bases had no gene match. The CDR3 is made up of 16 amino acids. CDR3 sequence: CASNVYSGGRGETQYF. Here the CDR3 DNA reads TGTGCCAGCAACGTTTATTCAGGGGGCCGAGGAGAGACCCAGTACTTC.

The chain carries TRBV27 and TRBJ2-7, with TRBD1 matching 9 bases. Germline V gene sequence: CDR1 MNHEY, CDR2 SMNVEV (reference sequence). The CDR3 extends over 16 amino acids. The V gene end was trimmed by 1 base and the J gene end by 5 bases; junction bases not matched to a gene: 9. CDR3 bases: TGTGCCAGCAGTTTATTGACCACAGGGGGCACCAACGAGCAGTACTTC. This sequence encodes CASSLLTTGGTNEQYF.